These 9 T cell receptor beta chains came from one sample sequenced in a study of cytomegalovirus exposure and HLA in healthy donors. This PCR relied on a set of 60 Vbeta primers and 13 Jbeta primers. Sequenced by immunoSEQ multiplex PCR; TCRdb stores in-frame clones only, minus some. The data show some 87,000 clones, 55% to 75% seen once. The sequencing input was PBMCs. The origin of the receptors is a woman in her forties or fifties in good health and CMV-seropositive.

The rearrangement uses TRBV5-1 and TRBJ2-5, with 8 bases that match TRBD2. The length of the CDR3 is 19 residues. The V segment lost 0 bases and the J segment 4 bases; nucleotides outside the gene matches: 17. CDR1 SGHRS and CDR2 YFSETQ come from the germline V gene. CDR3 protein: CASSLAGLSGSPIRETQYF. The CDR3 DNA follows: TGCGCCAGCAGCTTGGCCGGCCTCAGCGGGAGCCCGATCCGAGAGACCCAGTACTTC. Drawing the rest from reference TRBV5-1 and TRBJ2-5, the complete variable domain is KAGVTQTPRYLIKTRGQQVTLSCSPISGHRSVSWYQQTPGQGLQFLFEYFSETQRNKGNFPGRFSGRQFSNSRSEMNVSTLELGDSALYLCASSLAGLSGSPIRETQYFGPGTRLLVL.

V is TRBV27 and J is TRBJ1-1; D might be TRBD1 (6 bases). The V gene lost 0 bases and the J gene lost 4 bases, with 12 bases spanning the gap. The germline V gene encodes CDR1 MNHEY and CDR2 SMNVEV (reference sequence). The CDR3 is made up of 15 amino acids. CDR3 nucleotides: TGTGCCAGCAGTTTATCTGGGGGCAGGGGCACTGAAGCTTTCTTT. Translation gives CASSLSGGRGTEAFF.

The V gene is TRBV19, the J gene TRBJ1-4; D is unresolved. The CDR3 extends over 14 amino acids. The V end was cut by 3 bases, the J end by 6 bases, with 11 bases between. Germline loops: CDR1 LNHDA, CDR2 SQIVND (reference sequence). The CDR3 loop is CASSIGGRDEKLFF. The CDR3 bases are TGTGCCAGTAGTATTGGAGGTCGAGATGAAAAACTGTTTTTT.

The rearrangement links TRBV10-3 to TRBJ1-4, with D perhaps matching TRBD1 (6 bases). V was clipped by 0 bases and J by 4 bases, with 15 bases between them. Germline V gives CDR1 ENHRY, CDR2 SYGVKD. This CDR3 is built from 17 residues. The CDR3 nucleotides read TGTGCCATCAGTGAGTCGTTCAGGGGCAGGGGTAATGAAAAACTGTTTTTT. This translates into CAISESFRGRGNEKLFF.

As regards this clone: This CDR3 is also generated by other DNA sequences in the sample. The CDR3: CASSAPGTGSPGEQFF. The CDR3 DNA reads as TGTGCCAGCAGCGCCCCTGGGACAGGCTCCCCAGGTGAGCAGTTCTTC. This rearrangement joins TRBV9 to TRBJ2-1; 8 bases fit TRBD1. After removal of 3 bases from V and 9 bases from J, the junction contained 14 bases not matched to a gene. This CDR3 contains 16 residues. The germline gives CDR1 SGDLS, CDR2 YYNGEE.

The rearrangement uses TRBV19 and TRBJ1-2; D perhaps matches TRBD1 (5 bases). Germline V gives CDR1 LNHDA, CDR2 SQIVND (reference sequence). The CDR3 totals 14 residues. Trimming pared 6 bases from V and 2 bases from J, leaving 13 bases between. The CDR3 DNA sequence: TGTGCCAGTAGGGATGGGGCCCGGAACTATGGCTACACCTTC. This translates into CASRDGARNYGYTF.

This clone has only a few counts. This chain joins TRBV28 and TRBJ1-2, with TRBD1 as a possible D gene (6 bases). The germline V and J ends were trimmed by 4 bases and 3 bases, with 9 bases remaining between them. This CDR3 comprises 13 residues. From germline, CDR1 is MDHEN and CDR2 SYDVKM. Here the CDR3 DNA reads TGTGCCAGCAGTTGGCAGGGGCACTATGGCTACACCTTC. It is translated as CASSWQGHYGYTF.

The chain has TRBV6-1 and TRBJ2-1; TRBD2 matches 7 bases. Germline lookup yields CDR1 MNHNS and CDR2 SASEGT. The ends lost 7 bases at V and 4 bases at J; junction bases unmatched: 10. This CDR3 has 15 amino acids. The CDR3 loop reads CASTRQGTKYNEQFF. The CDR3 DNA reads TGTGCCAGCACCAGGCAAGGGACTAAATACAATGAGCAGTTCTTC.

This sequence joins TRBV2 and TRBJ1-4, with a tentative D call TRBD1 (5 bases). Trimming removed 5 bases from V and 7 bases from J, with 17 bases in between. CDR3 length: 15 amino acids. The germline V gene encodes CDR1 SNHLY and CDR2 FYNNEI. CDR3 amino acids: CASSRRQGVSEKLFF. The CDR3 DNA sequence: TGTGCCAGCAGTCGCCGTCAGGGCGTAAGTGAAAAACTGTTTTTT.